A single sample is the source of the 5 T cell receptor beta chains below, sequenced in a study of blood T cell repertoires in COVID-19 (dated by TCRdb to about 2020). The method behind the library was the immunoSEQ multiplex PCR assay. The table was pulled from immuneACCESS by TCRdb, which kept in-frame rearrangements only. Such tables lose some clones; where checked, under half of the loss comes from unresolved V genes, and the rest has no known cause. The sample profile shows roughly 250,000 clones; 60% to 75% of them were found once. The ten most abundant clones make up around 3.4% of the sample. The source material was peripheral blood. The source is a woman of 80 years or more with acute or convalescent COVID-19.

V usage is TRBV3-1 (or the pseudogene TRBV3-2) and J usage is TRBJ2-5; perhaps TRBD1 as D (7 bases). Germline CDR1 LGHDT, CDR2 YNNKEL (reference sequence). The CDR3 extends over 14 amino acids. Trimming stripped 5 bases from V and 5 bases from J, with 15 bases between. CDR3 loop: CASSIPGGMETQYF. Here the CDR3 DNA reads TGTGCCAGCAGCATACCAGGGGGGATGGAGACCCAGTACTTC.

This chain uses TRBV3-1 (or the pseudogene TRBV3-2) with TRBJ1-6; 8 bases line up with TRBD1. The germline CDR1 and CDR2 sequences are LGHDT and YNNKEL (reference sequence). The CDR3 has 16 amino acids. V lost 1 base, J lost 9 bases, and 8 bases stayed unmatched. The CDR3 DNA reads as TGTGCCAGCAGCCAAGGGGCCGGGACAGGCGGTTCACCCCTCCACTTT. Translation: CASSQGAGTGGSPLHF.

This chain links TRBV11-2 with TRBJ2-5; perhaps TRBD2 as D (6 bases). V was clipped by 5 bases and J by 1 base, with 14 bases between them. CDR3 length equals 15 residues. Looked up from germline, CDR1 is SGHAT and CDR2 is FQNNGV. CDR3 residues: CASSPQVAVQETQYF. Written as DNA, the CDR3 is TGTGCCAGCAGCCCCCAAGTAGCGGTCCAAGAGACCCAGTACTTC. The variable domain in full, with the rest retrieved from reference TRBV11-2 and TRBJ2-5, is EAGVAQSPRYKIIEKRQSVAFWCNPISGHATLYWYQQILGQGPKLLIQFQNNGVVDDSQLPKDRFSAERLKGVDSTLKIQPAKLEDSAVYLCASSPQVAVQETQYFGPGTRLLVL.

This clone was seen just once. This chain links TRBV24-1 with TRBJ1-5; D ambiguous. Deletions cut 1 base from V and 2 bases from J, with 14 bases between. Per germline, CDR1 KGHDR and CDR2 SFDVKD. The CDR3 has 17 residues. CDR3 residues: CATSDFPRGRGNQPQHF. The CDR3 DNA follows: TGTGCCACCAGTGATTTCCCCCGAGGGCGAGGCAATCAGCCCCAGCATTTT.

The V call is TRBV28, the J call TRBJ1-3, with D possibly being TRBD1 (5 bases). There are 17 residues in the CDR3. The V gene's germline CDR1 is MDHEN and CDR2 SYDVKM. The V and J ends lost 7 bases and 5 bases respectively, with 24 bases between them. The CDR3 DNA follows: TGTGCCAGCACCCCCCCCCTTCAGCAGGGCAAAAGAAACACCATATATTTT. Amino acids: CASTPPLQQGKRNTIYF.